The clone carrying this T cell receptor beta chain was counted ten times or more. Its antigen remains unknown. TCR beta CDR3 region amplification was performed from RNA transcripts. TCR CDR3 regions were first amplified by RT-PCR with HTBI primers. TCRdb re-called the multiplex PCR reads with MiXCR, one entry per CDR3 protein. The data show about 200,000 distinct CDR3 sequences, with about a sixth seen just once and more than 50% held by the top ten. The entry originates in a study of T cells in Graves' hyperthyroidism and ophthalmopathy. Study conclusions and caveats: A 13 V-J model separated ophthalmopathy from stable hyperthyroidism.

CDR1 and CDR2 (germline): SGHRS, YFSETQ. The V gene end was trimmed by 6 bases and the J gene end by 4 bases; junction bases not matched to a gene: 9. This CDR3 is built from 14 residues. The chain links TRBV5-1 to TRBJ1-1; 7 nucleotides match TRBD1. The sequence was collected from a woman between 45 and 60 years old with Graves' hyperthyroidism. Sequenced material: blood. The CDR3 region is CASNRQQGLTEAFF. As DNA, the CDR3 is TGCGCCAGCAATCGACAACAGGGGCTCACTGAAGCTTTCTTT.